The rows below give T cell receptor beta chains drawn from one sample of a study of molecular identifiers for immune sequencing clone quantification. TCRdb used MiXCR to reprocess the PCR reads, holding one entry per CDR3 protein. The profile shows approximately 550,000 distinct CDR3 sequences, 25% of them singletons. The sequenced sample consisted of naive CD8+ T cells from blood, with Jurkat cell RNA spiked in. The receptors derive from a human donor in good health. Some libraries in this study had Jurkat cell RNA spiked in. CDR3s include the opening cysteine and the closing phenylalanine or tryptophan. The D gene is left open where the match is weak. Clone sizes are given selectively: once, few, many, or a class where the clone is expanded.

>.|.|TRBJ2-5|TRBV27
TGTGCCGTCAAGTACCAAGATTCCCAGTACTTC
CAVKYQDSQYF
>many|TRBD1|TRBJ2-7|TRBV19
TGTGCCAGTAGCTTGGACAGGAGAACCTACGAGCAGTACTTC
CASSLDRRTYEQYF
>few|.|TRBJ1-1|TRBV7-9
TGTGCCAGCAGCTTAGAATTGTATGGGCGGGACGGAGCTTTCTTT
CASSLELYGRDGAFF
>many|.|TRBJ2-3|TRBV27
TGTGCCAGCAGTTTCACCCTTTCCCGGGGAGCAGATACGCAGTATTTT
CASSFTLSRGADTQYF
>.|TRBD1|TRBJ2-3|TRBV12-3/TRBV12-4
TGTGCCAGCCGCCTGGGACAGGGCACAGATACACAGTATTTT
CASRLGQGTDTQYF
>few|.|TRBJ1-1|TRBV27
TGTGCCAGCAGTTTCGATCTGAGGGGTACTGAAGCTTTCTTT
CASSFDLRGTEAFF
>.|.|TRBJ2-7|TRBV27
TGTGCCAGCAGCCCCTCGCTACCGACCGAGGTTTACGAGCAGTACTTC
CASSPSLPTEVYEQYF
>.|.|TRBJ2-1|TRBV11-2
TGTGCCAGCAGCAATCAAGGAGGTGAGCAGTTCTTC
CASSNQGGEQFF
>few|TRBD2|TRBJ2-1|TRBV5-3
TGTGCCAGCAGCACCTATTGGGGACTATCGTACAATGAGCAGTTCTTC
CASSTYWGLSYNEQFF
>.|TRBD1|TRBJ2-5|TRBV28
TGTGCCAGCAGGGAAACAGGGGCCAGAGCGACCCAGTACTTC
CASRETGARATQYF
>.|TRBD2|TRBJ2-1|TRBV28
TGTGCCAGCAGTTTACCCACTATAGCGGGAGGGCTCGATGAGCAGTTCTTC
CASSLPTIAGGLDEQFF
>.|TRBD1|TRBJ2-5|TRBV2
TGTGCCAGCAGTGAATACAGGGGCCAAGAGCCCCAGTACTTC
CASSEYRGQEPQYF
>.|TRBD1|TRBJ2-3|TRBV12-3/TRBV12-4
TGTGCCAGCAGACCGGGACAGGGACCTCAGGATACGCAGTATTTT
CASRPGQGPQDTQYF